The 6 T cell receptor beta chains below come from one sample, sequenced in a study of blood T cell repertoires in COVID-19. Libraries were prepared by immunoSEQ multiplex PCR; TCRdb keeps only in-frame clonotypes and omits some of them. The sample shows a few hundred thousand clones, approximately 81% of them seen only once. The sample was peripheral blood. The receptors derive from a woman aged 18-30 years with acute or convalescent COVID-19.

This chain joins TRBV10-2 and TRBJ1-5; D gene unclear. This CDR3 contains 16 residues. Germline CDR1 reads WSHSY; CDR2 reads SAAADI. V was clipped by 2 bases and J by 2 bases, with 13 bases between them. The chain's CDR3 is CASSEAGTGGNQPQHF. Written as DNA, the CDR3 is TGCGCCAGCAGTGAGGCGGGTACCGGGGGCAATCAGCCCCAGCATTTT.

The chain recombines TRBV19 with TRBJ2-7, with 7 bases fitting TRBD1. The CDR3 extends over 15 amino acids. Trimming cost V 1 base and J 0 bases; bases outside gene matches: 3. Germline CDR1 and CDR2: LNHDA and SQIVND (reference sequence). CDR3 loop: CASSIAGTVSYEQYF. In nucleotides, the CDR3 is TGTGCCAGTAGTATAGCGGGGACAGTCTCCTACGAGCAGTACTTC. Together with reference TRBV19 and TRBJ2-7, the CDR3 gives the full variable domain: DGGITQSPKYLFRKEGQNVTLSCEQNLNHDAMYWYRQDPGQGLRLIYYSQIVNDFQKGDIAEGYSVSREKKESFPLTVTSAQKNPTAFYLCASSIAGTVSYEQYFGPGTRLTVT.

Notes on this clone: Additional DNA sequences in this sample encode the identical CDR3. The V gene is TRBV6-5, the J gene TRBJ2-7; 8 bases line up with TRBD1. From germline, CDR1 is MNHEY and CDR2 SVGAGI. The CDR3 has 12 amino acids. J lost 4 bases, V lost 5 bases, and 1 base had no gene match. The CDR3 is CASSRQGYEQYF. Written as DNA, the CDR3 is TGTGCCAGCAGTCGACAGGGGTACGAGCAGTACTTC.

This clone was seen a few times. The genes are TRBV9 and TRBJ1-1; the D gene is possibly TRBD1 (6 bases). The germline V gene encodes CDR1 SGDLS and CDR2 YYNGEE. The CDR3 sequence is 15 residues long. The V end lost 4 bases, the J end lost 4 bases, and 17 bases lay between the germline ends. CDR3 residues: CASSPQAGAGTEAFF. As DNA, the CDR3 is TGTGCCAGCAGCCCACAAGCGGGGGCAGGCACTGAAGCTTTCTTT. The whole variable domain, remainder taken from reference TRBV9 and TRBJ1-1, is DSGVTQTPKHLITATGQRVTLRCSPRSGDLSVYWYQQSLDQGLQFLIQYYNGEERAKGNILERFSAQQFPDLHSELNLSSLELGDSALYFCASSPQAGAGTEAFFGQGTRLTVV.

The chain has TRBV7-9 and TRBJ2-7; 8 bases fit TRBD2. Trimming cost V 4 bases and J 7 bases; bases outside gene matches: 12. Germline CDR1 reads SEHNR; CDR2 reads FQNEAQ (reference sequence). The CDR3 is made up of 15 amino acids. This chain's CDR3 is CASSSPGSGRQEQYF. CDR3 nucleotides: TGTGCCAGCAGCTCCCCTGGGAGCGGGAGACAGGAGCAGTACTTC.

The chain couples TRBV6-2 or TRBV6-3 to TRBJ1-1, with no clear D. The CDR3 is made up of 13 amino acids. V shed 6 bases and J shed 5 bases, with 13 bases lying between them. Germline values: CDR1 MNHEY, CDR2 SVGEGT. Here the CDR3 reads CASSVSRWTEAFF. The CDR3 DNA sequence: TGTGCCAGCAGCGTATCCAGGTGGACTGAAGCTTTCTTT.